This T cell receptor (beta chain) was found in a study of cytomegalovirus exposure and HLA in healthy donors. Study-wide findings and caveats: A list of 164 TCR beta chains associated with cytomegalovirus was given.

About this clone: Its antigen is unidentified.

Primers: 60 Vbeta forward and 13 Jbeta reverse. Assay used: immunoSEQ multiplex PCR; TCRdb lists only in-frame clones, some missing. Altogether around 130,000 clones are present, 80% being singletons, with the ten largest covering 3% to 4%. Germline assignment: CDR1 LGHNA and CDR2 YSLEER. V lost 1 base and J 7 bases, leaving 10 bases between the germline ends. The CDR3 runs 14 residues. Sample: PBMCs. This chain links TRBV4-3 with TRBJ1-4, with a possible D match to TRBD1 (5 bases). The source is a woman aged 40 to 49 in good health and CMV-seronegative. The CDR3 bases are TGCGCCAGCAGCCAAGGGCAGGGCGTTGAAAAACTGTTTTTT. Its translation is CASSQGQGVEKLFF.